Each of the 19 T cell receptor beta chains below was sequenced from the same sample in a study of blood T cell repertoires in COVID-19. The repertoire was sequenced with immunoSEQ multiplex PCR; TCRdb's copy has only in-frame clones and lacks some. The top ten clones hold just over 8.5% of a sample with about 250,000 clones, around 80% of them seen once. The specimen sequenced was peripheral blood. These receptors all come from a man in his forties with active or convalescent COVID-19.

The rearrangement links TRBV25-1 to TRBJ1-1; a weak D match, TRBD1 (6 bases). V gave up 5 bases and J gave up 4 bases, with 14 bases separating them. The germline V gene encodes CDR1 MGHDK and CDR2 SYGVNS. The CDR3 consists of 14 residues. The DNA of the CDR3 is TGTGCCAGCAGTTCCCCACAGGGCGCCACTGAAGCTTTCTTT. Translation gives CASSSPQGATEAFF.

This chain joins TRBV2 and TRBJ2-3; the match to TRBD1 covers 8 bases. V lost 6 bases, J lost 4 bases, and 0 bases stayed unmatched. Germline V gene data show CDR1 as SNHLY and CDR2 as FYNNEI. The CDR3 loop spans 12 amino acids. The CDR3 DNA is TGTGCCAGCAGGGGACAGGCAGATACGCAGTATTTT. Its translation is CASRGQADTQYF.

V gene TRBV3-1 (or the pseudogene TRBV3-2) combines with J gene TRBJ2-1; 13 positions match TRBD2. Per germline, CDR1 LGHDT and CDR2 YNNKEL (reference sequence). CDR3 length equals 17 residues. The junction had 7 bases not matched to a gene; V was cut back by 4 bases and J by 4 bases. The CDR3 loop is CASSPGTSGISYNEQFF. The CDR3 DNA reads as TGTGCCAGCAGCCCGGGGACTAGCGGGATTTCTTACAATGAGCAGTTCTTC.

This clone was seen a single time. The rearrangement links TRBV3-1 (or the pseudogene TRBV3-2) to TRBJ1-1; 9 nucleotides match TRBD1. The CDR3 loop spans 17 amino acids. Trimming took 0 bases from V and 0 from J; bases not matched to a gene: 5. Germline values: CDR1 LGHDT, CDR2 YNNKEL (reference sequence). For the CDR3, the DNA is TGTGCCAGCAGCCAAGATTTCGGGACAGGGTTGAACACTGAAGCTTTCTTT. This encodes CASSQDFGTGLNTEAFF.

The chain links TRBV2 to TRBJ1-2; D not resolved. Trimming cost V 6 bases and J 8 bases, with 10 bases left between them. The V gene's germline CDR1 is SNHLY and CDR2 FYNNEI. This CDR3 spans 11 amino acids. The CDR3 sequence: CASSQRVGYTF. The CDR3 DNA sequence: TGTGCCAGCAGCCAACGCGTGGGCTACACCTTC. The complete variable domain, with remaining parts taken from reference TRBV2 and TRBJ1-2, reads EPEVTQTPSHQVTQMGQEVILRCVPISNHLYFYWYRQILGQKVEFLVSFYNNEISEKSEIFDDQFSVERPDGSNFTLKIRSTKLEDSAMYFCASSQRVGYTFGSGTRLTVV.

This sequence joins TRBV11-3 and TRBJ2-7; 9 bases agree with TRBD2. Germline trimming cut 4 bases from V and 3 bases from J; bases unmatched to any gene: 4. CDR3 length: 14 amino acids. Germline assignment: CDR1 SGHNT and CDR2 YENEEA. The CDR3: CASSSRGGGYEQYF. For the CDR3, the DNA is TGTGCCAGCAGCTCGCGGGGGGGAGGCTACGAGCAGTACTTC. Full variable domain (remainder filled in from reference TRBV11-3 and TRBJ2-7): EAGVVQSPRYKIIEKKQPVAFWCNPISGHNTLYWYLQNLGQGPELLIRYENEEAVDDSQLPKDRFSAERLKGVDSTLKIQPAELGDSAVYLCASSSRGGGYEQYFGPGTRLTVT.

The chain links TRBV30 to TRBJ1-2; possibly TRBD1 for D (6 bases). Between the trimmed V and J ends, which lost 8 bases and 2 bases, there was a span of 9 bases. The length of the CDR3 is 11 residues. Germline assignment: CDR1 GTSNPN and CDR2 SVGIG (reference sequence). CDR3 protein: CAQDRNYGYTF. The CDR3 nucleotides read TGTGCCCAAGACAGGAACTATGGCTACACCTTC.

The chain uses TRBV7-9 and TRBJ1-1; no reliable D call. The CDR3 covers 13 residues. V was shortened by 7 bases and J by 4 bases, with 13 bases between the two germline ends. Germline CDR1 SEHNR, CDR2 FQNEAQ (reference sequence). The CDR3 bases are TGTGCCAGCATCCGGGGAGGGTCCACTGAAGCTTTCTTT. As protein: CASIRGGSTEAFF.

The chain joins TRBV4-1 to TRBJ1-2; possible D gene TRBD1, 5 bases. Looked up from germline, CDR1 is MGHRA and CDR2 is YSYEKL. V gave up 1 base and J gave up 4 bases, with 25 bases separating them. The CDR3 consists of 19 residues. This CDR3 is CASSQVPVGLTANSYGYTF. The CDR3 DNA reads as TGCGCCAGCAGCCAAGTTCCGGTCGGATTGACAGCGAACTCCTATGGCTACACCTTC.

The gene calls are TRBV11-1 and TRBJ2-6, with no clear D. The CDR3 is 14 residues long. The germline V gene has CDR1 SGHAT and CDR2 FQDESV (reference sequence). Trimming took 5 bases from V and 2 from J, leaving 7 bases between them. CDR3 in DNA: TGTGCCAGCAGCCTTGACACTGGGGCCAACGTCCTGACTTTC. This codes for CASSLDTGANVLTF. The full variable domain, its missing parts supplied by reference TRBV11-1 and TRBJ2-6, is EAEVAQSPRYKITEKSQAVAFWCDPISGHATLYWYRQILGQGPELLVQFQDESVVDDSQLPKDRFSAERLKGVDSTLKIQPAELGDSAMYLCASSLDTGANVLTFGAGSRLTVL.

This clone has just one count. This chain links TRBV3-1 (or the pseudogene TRBV3-2) with TRBJ2-6; TRBD1 matches 10 bases. V trimming: 1 base; J trimming: 0 bases; junction bases outside the gene matches: 9. The CDR3 covers 20 residues. In germline, CDR1 is LGHDT, CDR2 YNNKEL (reference sequence). The CDR3 coding sequence is TGTGCCAGCAGCCAAGCAGCCGGGACAGGGGTCCGCTCTGGGGCCAACGTCCTGACTTTC. Translated, it gives CASSQAAGTGVRSGANVLTF.

The genes are TRBV11-3 and TRBJ1-2; 7 bases match TRBD1. Trimming cost V 5 bases and J 3 bases; bases outside gene matches: 15. Germline lookup yields CDR1 SGHNT and CDR2 YENEEA. The CDR3 sequence is 17 residues long. Written as DNA, the CDR3 is TGTGCCAGCAGCCTCCGGGGGTCGACAGGGCAGCACTATGGCTACACCTTC. This codes for CASSLRGSTGQHYGYTF.

J is TRBJ1-2 and V is TRBV6-5, with D possibly TRBD1 on 5 matching bases. Germline-derived CDR1 and CDR2 are MNHEY and SVGAGI. The CDR3 loop spans 14 amino acids. Trimming stripped 0 bases from V and 7 bases from J, with 12 bases between. The CDR3 protein is CASSYSTSQGGYTF. DNA of the CDR3: TGTGCCAGCAGTTACTCGACTTCCCAGGGTGGCTACACCTTC.

This chain links TRBV7-9 with TRBJ1-1, with D possibly TRBD1 on 5 matching bases. This CDR3 has 14 amino acids. V was pared by 5 bases and J by 0 bases, with 10 bases between. CDR1 and CDR2 from the germline V gene are SEHNR and FQNEAQ (reference sequence). The CDR3 sequence is CASSQEQVNTEAFF. The CDR3 coding sequence is TGTGCCAGCAGCCAGGAACAGGTGAACACTGAAGCTTTCTTT.

Only one count was recorded for this clone. The chain combines TRBV30 with TRBJ2-3; 8 positions agree with TRBD1. The CDR3 length is 15 residues. Per germline, CDR1 GTSNPN and CDR2 SVGIG (reference sequence). V lost 4 bases, J lost 4 bases, and 10 bases stayed unmatched. The CDR3 sequence: CAWNPARGLADTQYF. The DNA for the CDR3 is TGTGCCTGGAATCCCGCCAGGGGGCTGGCAGATACGCAGTATTTT.

V gene TRBV11-3 combines with J gene TRBJ1-2, with D maybe TRBD1 (6 bases). The CDR3 runs 12 residues. Germline values: CDR1 SGHNT, CDR2 YENEEA. V was trimmed by 6 bases and J by 7 bases, leaving 12 bases between them. In nucleotides, the CDR3 is TGTGCCAGCAGTGGGGGGGCGGCTGGCTACACCTTC. Protein: CASSGGAAGYTF. Using reference TRBV11-3 and TRBJ1-2 for the parts outside the CDR3, the full variable domain is EAGVVQSPRYKIIEKKQPVAFWCNPISGHNTLYWYLQNLGQGPELLIRYENEEAVDDSQLPKDRFSAERLKGVDSTLKIQPAELGDSAVYLCASSGGAAGYTFGSGTRLTVV.

The CDR3 sequence: CASSSPPSTGTINQPQHF. In nucleotides, the CDR3 is TGTGCCAGCAGTTCCCCTCCCTCAACAGGCACCATCAATCAGCCCCAGCATTTT. The chain links TRBV6-2 or TRBV6-3 to TRBJ1-5; perhaps TRBD1 as D (5 bases). The ends were cut back, 4 bases at V and 3 bases at J, with 22 bases in the middle. Germline assignment: CDR1 MNHEY and CDR2 SVGEGT. The CDR3 consists of 18 residues.

This chain connects TRBV19 to TRBJ1-2; D is perhaps TRBD1 (5 bases). V was pared by 5 bases and J by 4 bases, with 17 bases between. Per the germline V gene, CDR1 is LNHDA and CDR2 is SQIVND (reference sequence). The CDR3 sequence is 15 residues long. In nucleotides, the CDR3 is TGTGCCAGTAGTTTAATGGCGGGGGAGTTCTATGGCTACACCTTC. The encoded protein is CASSLMAGEFYGYTF.

The CDR3 protein is CASSQGQGVTEAFF. The CDR3, as DNA: TGTGCCAGCTCACAGGGACAGGGGGTCACTGAAGCTTTCTTT. The V and J genes are TRBV18 and TRBJ1-1; TRBD1 aligns across 11 bases. The V gene end was trimmed by 4 bases and the J gene end by 4 bases; junction bases not matched to a gene: 2. This CDR3 is 14 amino acids long. Per the germline V gene, CDR1 is KGHSH and CDR2 is LQKENI.